There are many counts of the clone carrying this TCR beta chain. The data originate from a study of regulatory T cells in long-lasting Graves disease. Time point of the sample: newly diagnosed GD, antithyroid drugs for less than 3 months. There was RNA extracted from PBMCs, and the TCR library was made from it. Through Arm-PCR of CDR3 regions and iRepertoire HTBI primers, TCR beta libraries were built. TCRdb independently ran MiXCR on the multiplex PCR reads; one entry per CDR3 protein. Of more than 450,000 distinct CDR3 sequences detected, about 11% appear once; the ten largest clones hold around 9.3%. The CDR3 sequence is 16 residues long. The germline V gene has CDR1 SQVTM and CDR2 ANQGSEA. Trimming removed 4 bases from V and 6 bases from J, with 25 bases in between. This sample also belongs to another study, concerning T cells in Graves' hyperthyroidism and ophthalmopathy. That report notes: In the first-round RT-PCR of the TCR CDR3, the HTBI primer set was used. The blood repertoire included most of the expanded thyroid clonotypes above 0.001.

This specimen was peripheral blood mononuclear cells (PBMCs), taken at new diagnosis, from a patient treated with antithyroid drugs. The chain recombines TRBV29-1 with TRBJ2-7; D unclear. The clonotype originates from a woman aged 25 to 39 with Graves disease. DNA for the CDR3: TGCAGCGTTGTGGCCACAACTACCAATCCCTTGAGCGAGCAGTACTTC. Translating it yields CSVVATTTNPLSEQYF.